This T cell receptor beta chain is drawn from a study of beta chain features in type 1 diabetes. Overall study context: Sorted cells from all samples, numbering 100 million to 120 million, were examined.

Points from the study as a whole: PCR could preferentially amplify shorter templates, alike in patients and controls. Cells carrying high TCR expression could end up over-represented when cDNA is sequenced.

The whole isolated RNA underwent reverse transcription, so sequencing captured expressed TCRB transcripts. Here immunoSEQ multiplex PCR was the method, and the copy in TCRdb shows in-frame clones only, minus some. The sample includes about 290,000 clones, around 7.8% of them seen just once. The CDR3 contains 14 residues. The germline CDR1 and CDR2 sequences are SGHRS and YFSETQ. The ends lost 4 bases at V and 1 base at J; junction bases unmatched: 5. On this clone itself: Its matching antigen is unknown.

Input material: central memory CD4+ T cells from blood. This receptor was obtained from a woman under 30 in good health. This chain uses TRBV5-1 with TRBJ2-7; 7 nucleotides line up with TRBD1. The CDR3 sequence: CASSEGDSSYEQYV. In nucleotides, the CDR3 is TGCGCCAGCAGCGAAGGGGACAGTTCCTACGAGCAGTACGTC.